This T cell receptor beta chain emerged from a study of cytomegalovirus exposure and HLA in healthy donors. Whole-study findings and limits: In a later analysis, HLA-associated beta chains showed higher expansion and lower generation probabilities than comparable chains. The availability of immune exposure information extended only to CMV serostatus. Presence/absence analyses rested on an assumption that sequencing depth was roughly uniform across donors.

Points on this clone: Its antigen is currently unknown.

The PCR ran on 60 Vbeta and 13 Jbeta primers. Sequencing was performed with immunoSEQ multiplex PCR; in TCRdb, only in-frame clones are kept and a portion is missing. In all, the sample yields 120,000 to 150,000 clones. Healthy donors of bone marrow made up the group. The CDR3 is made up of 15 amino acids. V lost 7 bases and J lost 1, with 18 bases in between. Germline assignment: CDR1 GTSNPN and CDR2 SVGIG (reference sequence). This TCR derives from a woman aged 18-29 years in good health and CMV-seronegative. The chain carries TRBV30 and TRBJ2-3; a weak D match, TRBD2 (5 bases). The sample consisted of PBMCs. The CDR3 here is CAFNPDYPGTDTQYF. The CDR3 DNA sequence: TGTGCCTTCAATCCTGACTACCCTGGCACAGATACGCAGTATTTT. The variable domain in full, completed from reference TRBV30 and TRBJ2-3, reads SQTIHQWPATLVQPVGSPLSLECTVEGTSNPNLYWYRQAAGRGLQLLFYSVGIGQISSEVPQNLSASRPQDRQFILSSKKLLLSDSGFYLCAFNPDYPGTDTQYFGPGTRLTVL.